This is a list of T cell receptor beta chains from one sample in a study of shared clonotypes between healthy human individuals. Profiled with immunoSEQ multiplex PCR; TCRdb holds only in-frame clones, not every one. The table has under 1 million clones, 96% seen once. Sequenced: naive CD8+ T cells sorted from blood. The source is a man aged 30-40 years in good health. Both conserved end residues are part of each CDR3. The D gene is left open where the match is weak.

NA	TRBV5-4	14	CASTPLGQEETQYF
NA	TRBV19	13	CASRWGPNTEAFF
TRBD2	TRBV27	17	CASSLSGTSGTYYEQYF
TRBD1	TRBV27	18	CASSAGQGTAYSNQPQHF
NA	TRBV6-4	15	CASSEFAEINYGYTF
NA	TRBV5-4	13	CASSAGSSYEQYF
NA	TRBV7-9	15	CASSKGLSVEEKLFF
TRBD2	TRBV6-4	15	CASSLAGGPINEQFF
NA	TRBV28	13	CASSWQGSYEQYF
NA	TRBV7-2	15	CASSDRRQNSYGYTF
TRBD1	TRBV9	12	CASSDRGRGYTF
NA	TRBV29-1	15	CSVVIWEGTNYGYTF
TRBD2	TRBV4-1	16	CASSQVPSGSGYEQYF
TRBD1	TRBV7-9	15	CASSLDRTGRNGYTF
TRBD1	TRBV28	13	CASSFDREDTQYF
NA	TRBV6-1	15	CASSELGQSSYEQYF
NA	TRBV21-1	13	CATPRLGRETQYF
TRBD2	TRBV29-1	14	CSVQAGATYNEQFF
NA	TRBV20-1	11	CSARDVALQYF
NA	TRBV11-1	17	CASSLRRRESAGDTQYF
TRBD2	TRBV5-1	17	CASSFDLAGVSYNEQFF
TRBD1	TRBV14	18	CASSHVLQGASTNEKLFF
TRBD1	TRBV7-9	14	CASSPEQGAQPQHF
NA	TRBV18	15	CASSRKTTLYNEQFF
NA	TRBV29-1	20	CSVEVSLGAGFIPGYNEQFF
TRBD2	TRBV6-5	14	CASSYGGGKETQYF
NA	TRBV2	12	CASRPRSYEQYF
NA	TRBV5-4	14	CASTWDRGVTEAFF
NA	TRBV28	15	CASSPTQWGTGELFF
NA	TRBV29-1	10	CSVEREKLFF
NA	TRBV15	12	CATSGKQETQYF
TRBD1	TRBV27	17	CASSLMGQPSGANVLTF
NA	TRBV9	15	CASSVGGGFTGELFF
NA	TRBV7-9	13	CASSHRSAWGYTF
TRBD1	TRBV28	16	CASSYINRGADYEQYF
NA	TRBV15	16	CATSRDPGSSYNEQFF
TRBD1	TRBV29-1	12	CSVEDRFYGYTF
NA	TRBV7-6	15	CASSFGGENTGELFF
TRBD1	TRBV5-1	15	CASSFGGQGFYEQYF
NA	TRBV7-6	14	CASSLGPASYEQYF
NA	TRBV13	14	CASSSRQFQHEQYF
NA	TRBV7-9	14	CASSATGPDYEQYF
NA	TRBV9	14	CASSVEGRVNEQFF